Here is one T cell receptor beta chain with its context. What it binds is unknown. This CDR3 has 13 amino acids. In germline, CDR1 is MNHNS, CDR2 SASEGT. The record originates from a study of cytomegalovirus exposure and HLA in healthy donors. Overall study findings and caveats: HLA allele associations emerged for about 18,000 TCR beta sequences in a later analysis, at 0.05 false discovery rate. Follow-up analysis later connected one missense variant in DCLRE1C with trimming of TCR beta V- and J-genes.

Use of 60 Vbeta and 13 Jbeta primers characterized the PCR. Produced via immunoSEQ multiplex PCR; TCRdb's table is partial and in-frame only. The sample lists under 200,000 clones; around four fifths were seen once. J is TRBJ2-5 and V is TRBV6-1, with 8 bases lining up with TRBD1. Judging by the DNA end, TRBJ2-7 fits better; the J call may be wrong. This clonotype was obtained from a young man in good health and CMV-seronegative. The sample consisted of PBMCs. As DNA, the CDR3 is TGTGCCAGCAGTGACAGGGGGCCGTACGAGCAGTACTTC. Translated: CASSDRGPYEQYF.